This TCR beta chain was sequenced during a study of T cells in Graves' hyperthyroidism and ophthalmopathy. General study findings and limits: The model made its ophthalmopathy prediction, and onset followed a median roughly 6.5 months later. A model of 13 V-J pairs discriminated ophthalmopathy from stable hyperthyroidism. The majority of expanded thyroid clonotypes above 0.001 also appeared in blood.

If no ophthalmopathy progression occurred within 18 months, Graves' hyperthyroidism was stable. Amplification of TCR beta CDR3 regions used RNA as the template. Using the HTBI primer set, a first-round RT-PCR was run on the TCR CDR3. One entry per CDR3 protein, called by TCRdb with MiXCR from the multiplex PCR reads. The table includes approximately 530,000 distinct CDR3 sequences, approximately 16% detected once. As for this clonotype: As yet, its antigen is unknown.

Germline assignment: CDR1 LNHNV and CDR2 YYDKDF (reference sequence). With 5 bases removed from V and 8 bases from J, the gap between germline ends came to 13 bases. The CDR3 spans 13 residues. V usage is TRBV15 and J usage is TRBJ2-1; D uncertain. This TCR came from a woman aged 18-29 years with Graves' hyperthyroidism. The source material was blood. The CDR3 DNA follows: TGTGCCACCAGCCATCGGTCCAGCGATGAGCAGTTCTTC. Protein product: CATSHRSSDEQFF.